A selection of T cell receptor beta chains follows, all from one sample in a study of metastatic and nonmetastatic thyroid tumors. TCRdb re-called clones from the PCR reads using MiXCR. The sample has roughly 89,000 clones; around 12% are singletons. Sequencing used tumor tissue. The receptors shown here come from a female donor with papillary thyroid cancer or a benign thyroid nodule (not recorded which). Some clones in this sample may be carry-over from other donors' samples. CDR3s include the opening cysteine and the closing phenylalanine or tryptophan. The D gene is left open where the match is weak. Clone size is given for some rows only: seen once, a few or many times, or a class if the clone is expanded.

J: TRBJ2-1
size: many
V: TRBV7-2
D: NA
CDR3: CASSLAIGEQFF
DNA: TGTGCCAGCAGCCTAGCGATCGGGGAGCAGTTCTTC

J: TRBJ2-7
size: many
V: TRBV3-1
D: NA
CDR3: CASGLGTSYEQYF
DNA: TGTGCCAGCGGCCTGGGGACCTCCTACGAGCAGTACTTC

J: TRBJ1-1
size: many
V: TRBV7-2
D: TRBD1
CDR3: CASSLGRTGQTEAFF
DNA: TGTGCCAGCAGCTTAGGCCGGACAGGGCAAACTGAAGCTTTCTTT

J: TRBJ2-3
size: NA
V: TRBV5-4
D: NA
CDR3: CASSSHGTDTQYF
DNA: TGTGCCAGCAGCTCTCATGGGACAGATACGCAGTATTTT

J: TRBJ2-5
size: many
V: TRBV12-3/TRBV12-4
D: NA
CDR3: CASSRPSQQETQYF
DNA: TGTGCCAGCAGTCGCCCGTCGCAGCAAGAGACCCAGTACTTC

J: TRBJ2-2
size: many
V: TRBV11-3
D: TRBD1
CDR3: CASSSQGAWGELFF
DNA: TGTGCCAGCAGCTCACAGGGGGCGTGGGGGGAGCTGTTTTTT

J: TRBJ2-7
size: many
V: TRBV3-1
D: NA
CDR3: CASSHSLRGEYEQYF
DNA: TGTGCCAGCAGCCATAGTCTCCGAGGGGAATACGAGCAGTACTTC

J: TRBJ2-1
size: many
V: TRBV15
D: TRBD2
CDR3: CATTLPAGRVNEQFF
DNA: TGTGCCACCACCCTCCCAGCGGGGAGGGTCAATGAGCAGTTCTTC

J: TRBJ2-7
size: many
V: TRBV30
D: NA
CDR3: CAWSDLAFEQYF
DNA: TGTGCCTGGAGTGACTTGGCTTTCGAGCAGTACTTC

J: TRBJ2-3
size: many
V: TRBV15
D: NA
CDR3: CATNSHSTDTQYF
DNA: TGTGCCACCAACAGTCACAGCACAGATACGCAGTATTTT

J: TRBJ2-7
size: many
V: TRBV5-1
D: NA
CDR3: CASSPLAGISYEQYF
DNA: TGCGCCAGCAGCCCGCTGGCAGGAATCTCCTACGAGCAGTACTTC

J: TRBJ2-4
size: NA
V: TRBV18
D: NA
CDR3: CASSPQSGAKNIQYF
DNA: TGTGCCAGCTCACCACAGTCAGGGGCCAAAAACATTCAGTACTTC

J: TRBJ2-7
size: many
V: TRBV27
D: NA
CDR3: CASSLGQGKTYEQYF
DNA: TGTGCCAGCAGTTTAGGGCAGGGGAAGACCTACGAGCAGTACTTC

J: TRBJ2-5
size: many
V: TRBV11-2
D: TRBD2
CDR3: CASSLDPPPLAGPFSETQYF
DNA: TGTGCCAGCAGCTTAGATCCCCCCCCACTAGCGGGACCATTTTCGGAGACCCAGTACTTC

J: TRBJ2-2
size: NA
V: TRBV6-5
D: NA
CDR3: CASSYSRSRLTGELFF
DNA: TGTGCCAGCAGTTACTCGAGGTCGCGGTTGACCGGGGAGCTGTTTTTT

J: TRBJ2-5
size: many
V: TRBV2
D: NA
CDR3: CASSEHELTQYF
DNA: TGTGCCAGCAGTGAACATGAGTTGACCCAGTACTTC

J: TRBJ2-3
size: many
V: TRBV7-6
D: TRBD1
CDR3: CASSLSTGVGTDTQYF
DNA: TGTGCCAGCAGCTTATCTACAGGGGTGGGCACAGATACGCAGTATTTT

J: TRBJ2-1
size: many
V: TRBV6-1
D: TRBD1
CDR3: CASSRGNEQFF
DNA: TGTGCCAGCAGCAGGGGGAATGAGCAGTTCTTC

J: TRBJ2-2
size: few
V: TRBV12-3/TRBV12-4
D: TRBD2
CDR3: CASIPLLAGIELFF
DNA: TGTGCCAGCATACCCCTACTAGCGGGAATAGAGCTGTTTTTT